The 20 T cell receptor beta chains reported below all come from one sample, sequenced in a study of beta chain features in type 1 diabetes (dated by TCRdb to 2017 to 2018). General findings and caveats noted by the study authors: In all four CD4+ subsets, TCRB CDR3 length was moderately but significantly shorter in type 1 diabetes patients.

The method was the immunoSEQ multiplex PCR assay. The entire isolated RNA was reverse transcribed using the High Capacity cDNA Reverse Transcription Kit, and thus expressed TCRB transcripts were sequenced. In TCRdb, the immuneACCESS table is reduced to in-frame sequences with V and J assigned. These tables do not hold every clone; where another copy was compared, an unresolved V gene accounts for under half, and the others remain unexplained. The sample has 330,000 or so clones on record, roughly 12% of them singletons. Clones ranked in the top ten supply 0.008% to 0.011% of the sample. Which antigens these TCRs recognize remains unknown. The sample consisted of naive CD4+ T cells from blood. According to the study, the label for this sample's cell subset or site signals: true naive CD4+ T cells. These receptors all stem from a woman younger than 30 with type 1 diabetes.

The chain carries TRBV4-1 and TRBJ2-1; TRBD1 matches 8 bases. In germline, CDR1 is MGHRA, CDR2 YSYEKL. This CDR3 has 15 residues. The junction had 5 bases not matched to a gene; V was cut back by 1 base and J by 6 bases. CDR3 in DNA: TGCGCCAGCAGCCAAGTGGGACAGGAGTTCAATGAGCAGTTCTTC. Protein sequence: CASSQVGQEFNEQFF.

The CDR3 spells CASSRAEGSGNTIYF. The CDR3 DNA is TGTGCCAGCAGCCGAGCCGAGGGCTCTGGAAACACCATATATTTT. This chain links TRBV5-8 with TRBJ1-3; D remains unclear. Germline values: CDR1 SGHTS, CDR2 YDEGEE. V shed 4 bases and J shed 0 bases, with 11 bases lying between them. CDR3 length: 15 residues.

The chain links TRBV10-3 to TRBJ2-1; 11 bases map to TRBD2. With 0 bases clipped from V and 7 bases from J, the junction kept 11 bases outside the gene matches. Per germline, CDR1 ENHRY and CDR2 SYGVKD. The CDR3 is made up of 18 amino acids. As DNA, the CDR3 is TGTGCCATCAGTGAGTCCTCCGAGACTAGCGGGATGGGGAATGAGCAGTTCTTC. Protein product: CAISESSETSGMGNEQFF.

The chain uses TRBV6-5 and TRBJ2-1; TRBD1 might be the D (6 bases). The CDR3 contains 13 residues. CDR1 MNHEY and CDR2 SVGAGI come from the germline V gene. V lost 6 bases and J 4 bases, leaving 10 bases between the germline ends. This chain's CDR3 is CASSRQEYNEQFF. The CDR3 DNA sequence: TGTGCCAGCAGCCGACAGGAGTACAATGAGCAGTTCTTC.

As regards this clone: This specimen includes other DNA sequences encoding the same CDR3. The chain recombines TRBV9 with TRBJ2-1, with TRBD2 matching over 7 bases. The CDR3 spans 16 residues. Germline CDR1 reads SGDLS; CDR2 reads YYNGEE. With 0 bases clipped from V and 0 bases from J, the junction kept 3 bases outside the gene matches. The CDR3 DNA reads TGTGCCAGCAGCGTAGTCGGCGGGGGCTCCTACAATGAGCAGTTCTTC. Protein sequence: CASSVVGGGSYNEQFF.

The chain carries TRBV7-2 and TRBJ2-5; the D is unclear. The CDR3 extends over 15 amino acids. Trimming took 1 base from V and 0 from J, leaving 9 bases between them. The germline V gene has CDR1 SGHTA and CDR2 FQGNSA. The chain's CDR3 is CASSLVTAYQETQYF. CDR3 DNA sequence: TGTGCCAGCAGCTTAGTAACCGCGTACCAAGAGACCCAGTACTTC.

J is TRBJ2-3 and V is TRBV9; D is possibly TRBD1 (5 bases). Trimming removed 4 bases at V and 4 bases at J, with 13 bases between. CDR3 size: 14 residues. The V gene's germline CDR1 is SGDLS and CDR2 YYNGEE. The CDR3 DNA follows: TGTGCCAGCAGCCTGGGGCTAGGGGCAGATACGCAGTATTTT. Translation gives CASSLGLGADTQYF.

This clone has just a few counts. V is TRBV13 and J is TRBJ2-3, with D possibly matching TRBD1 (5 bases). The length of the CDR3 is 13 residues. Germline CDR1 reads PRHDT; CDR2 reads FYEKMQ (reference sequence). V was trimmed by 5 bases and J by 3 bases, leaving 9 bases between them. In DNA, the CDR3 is TGTGCCAGCAGCCTATCAGGGACAGATACGCAGTATTTT. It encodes CASSLSGTDTQYF.

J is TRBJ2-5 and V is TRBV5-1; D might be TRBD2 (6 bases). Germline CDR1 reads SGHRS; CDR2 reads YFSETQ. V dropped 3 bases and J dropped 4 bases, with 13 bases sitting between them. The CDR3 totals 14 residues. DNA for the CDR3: TGCGCCAGCAGCTCGGGAGCGAGAGTAGAGACCCAGTACTTC. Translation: CASSSGARVETQYF.

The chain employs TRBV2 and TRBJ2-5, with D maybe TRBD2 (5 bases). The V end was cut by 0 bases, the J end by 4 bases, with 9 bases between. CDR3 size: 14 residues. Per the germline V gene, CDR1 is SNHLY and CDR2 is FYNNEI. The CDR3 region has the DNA TGTGCCAGCAGTGAAGCGTTAGCGACAGAGACCCAGTACTTC. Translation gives CASSEALATETQYF.

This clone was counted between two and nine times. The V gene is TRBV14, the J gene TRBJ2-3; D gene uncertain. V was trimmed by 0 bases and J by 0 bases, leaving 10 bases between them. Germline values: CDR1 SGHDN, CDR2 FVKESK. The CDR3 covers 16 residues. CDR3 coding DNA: TGTGCCAGCAGCCAAGATCCCGTCGGTAGCACAGATACGCAGTATTTT. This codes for CASSQDPVGSTDTQYF.

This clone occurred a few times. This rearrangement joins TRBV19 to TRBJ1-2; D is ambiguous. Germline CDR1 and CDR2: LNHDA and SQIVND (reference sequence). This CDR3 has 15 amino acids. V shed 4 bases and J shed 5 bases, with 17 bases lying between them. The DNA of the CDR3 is TGTGCCAGTAGTAGTGATCCGCAGACACGGTATGGCTACACCTTC. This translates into CASSSDPQTRYGYTF. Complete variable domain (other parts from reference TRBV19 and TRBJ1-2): DGGITQSPKYLFRKEGQNVTLSCEQNLNHDAMYWYRQDPGQGLRLIYYSQIVNDFQKGDIAEGYSVSREKKESFPLTVTSAQKNPTAFYLCASSSDPQTRYGYTFGSGTRLTVV.

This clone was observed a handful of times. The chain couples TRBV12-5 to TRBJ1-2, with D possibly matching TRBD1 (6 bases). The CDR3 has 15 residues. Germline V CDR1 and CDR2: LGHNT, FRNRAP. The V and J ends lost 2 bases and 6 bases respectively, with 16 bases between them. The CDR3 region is CASGLIGQGRDGYTF. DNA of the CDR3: TGTGCTAGTGGTTTGATAGGCCAGGGGAGAGATGGCTACACCTTC. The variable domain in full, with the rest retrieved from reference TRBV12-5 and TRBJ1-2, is DARVTQTPRHKVTEMGQEVTMRCQPILGHNTVFWYRQTMMQGLELLAYFRNRAPLDDSGMPKDRFSAEMPDATLATLKIQPSEPRDSAVYFCASGLIGQGRDGYTFGSGTRLTVV.

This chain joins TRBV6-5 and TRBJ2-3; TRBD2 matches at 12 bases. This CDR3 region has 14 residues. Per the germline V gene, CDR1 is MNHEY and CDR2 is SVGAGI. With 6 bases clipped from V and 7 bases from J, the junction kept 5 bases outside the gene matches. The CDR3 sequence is CASSPGLAGYTQYF. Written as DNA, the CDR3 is TGTGCCAGCAGCCCTGGACTAGCGGGGTATACGCAGTATTTT.

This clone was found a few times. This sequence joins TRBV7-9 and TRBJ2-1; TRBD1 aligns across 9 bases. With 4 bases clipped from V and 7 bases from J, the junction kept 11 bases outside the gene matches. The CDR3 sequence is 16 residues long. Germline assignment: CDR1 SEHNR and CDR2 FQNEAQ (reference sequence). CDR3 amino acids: CASSSTSGTGWNEQFF. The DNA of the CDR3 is TGTGCCAGCAGCTCGACCTCCGGGACAGGGTGGAATGAGCAGTTCTTC.

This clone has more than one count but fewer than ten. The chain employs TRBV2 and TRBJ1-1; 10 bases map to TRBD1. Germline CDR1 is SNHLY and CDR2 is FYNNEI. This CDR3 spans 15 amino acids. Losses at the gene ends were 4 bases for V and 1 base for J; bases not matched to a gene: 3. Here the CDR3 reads CASSGQGAGNTEAFF. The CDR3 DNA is TGTGCCAGCAGTGGACAGGGGGCTGGGAACACTGAAGCTTTCTTT.

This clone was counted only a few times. The CDR3 is CASSQEDGVYEQYF. DNA for the CDR3: TGTGCCAGCAGCCAAGAGGACGGGGTCTACGAGCAGTACTTC. The chain is built from TRBV14 and TRBJ2-7; maybe TRBD2 (5 bases). The CDR3 runs 14 residues. V was pared by 0 bases and J by 3 bases, with 9 bases between. CDR1 SGHDN and CDR2 FVKESK come from the germline V gene.

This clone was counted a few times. The CDR3 sequence: CASSLARGFSYGYTF. Written as DNA, the CDR3 is TGTGCCAGCAGCTTGGCCAGGGGATTTAGCTATGGCTACACCTTC. This chain links TRBV5-4 with TRBJ1-2; weak D call: TRBD1 (6 bases). The CDR3 extends over 15 amino acids. CDR1 and CDR2 from the germline V gene are SGHNT and YYREEE (reference sequence). The V gene lost 0 bases and the J gene lost 4 bases, with 13 bases spanning the gap.

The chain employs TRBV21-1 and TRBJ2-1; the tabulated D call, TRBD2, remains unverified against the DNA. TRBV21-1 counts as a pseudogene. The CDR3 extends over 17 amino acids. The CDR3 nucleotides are TGTGCCAGCAGCAAAGGGGGACTAGCGGAGCGCTACAATGAGCAGTTCTTC. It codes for CASSKGGLAERYNEQFF.

The CDR3 sequence is CASSAGTPSPLHF. The CDR3 nucleotides are TGTGCCAGCAGCGCTGGGACACCTTCACCCCTCCACTTT. The J gene is TRBJ1-6, the V gene TRBV7-6, with a tentative D call TRBD1 (6 bases). V was cut by 5 bases and J by 9 bases, with 11 bases left in between. The CDR3 loop spans 13 amino acids. From germline, CDR1 is SGHVS and CDR2 FNYEAQ.